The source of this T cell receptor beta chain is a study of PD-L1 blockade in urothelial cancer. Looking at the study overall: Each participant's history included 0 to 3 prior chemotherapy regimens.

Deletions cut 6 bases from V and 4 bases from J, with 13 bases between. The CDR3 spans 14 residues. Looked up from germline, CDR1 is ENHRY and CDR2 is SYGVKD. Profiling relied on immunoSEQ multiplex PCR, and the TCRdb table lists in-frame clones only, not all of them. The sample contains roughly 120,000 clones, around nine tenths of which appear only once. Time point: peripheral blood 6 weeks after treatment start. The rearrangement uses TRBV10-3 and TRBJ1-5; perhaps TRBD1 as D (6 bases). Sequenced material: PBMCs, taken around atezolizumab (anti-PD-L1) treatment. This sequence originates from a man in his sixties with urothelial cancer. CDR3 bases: TGTGCCATCAGAGGGGACACGGCTAATCAGCCCCAGCATTTT. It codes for CAIRGDTANQPQHF.